What follows are 27 T cell receptor beta chains derived from one specimen sequenced in a study of cytomegalovirus exposure and HLA in healthy donors. The PCR had 60 Vbeta and 13 Jbeta primers. TCRdb's table, derived via immunoSEQ multiplex PCR, lists solely in-frame clones and lacks some. There are some 56,000 clones in the sample; 50% to 70% occur only once, and roughly 12% lies in the top ten. The sequencing input was PBMCs. The receptor source for this set is a human donor in good health.

The chain carries TRBV5-1 and TRBJ1-2; D possibly corresponds to TRBD1 (5 bases). Trimming took off 0 bases at V and 7 bases at J, with 10 bases between the two ends. The CDR3 is made up of 13 amino acids. Looked up from germline, CDR1 is SGHRS and CDR2 is YFSETQ. CDR3 nucleotide sequence: TGCGCCAGCAGCTTGGGGCAGGGATTTGGCTACACCTTC. Translated: CASSLGQGFGYTF. Supplemented by reference TRBV5-1 and TRBJ1-2, the full variable domain reads KAGVTQTPRYLIKTRGQQVTLSCSPISGHRSVSWYQQTPGQGLQFLFEYFSETQRNKGNFPGRFSGRQFSNSRSEMNVSTLELGDSALYLCASSLGQGFGYTFGSGTRLTVV.

Turning to this clone: Additional DNA sequences in this sample encode the identical CDR3. V is TRBV19 and J is TRBJ2-3; the match to TRBD2 covers 9 bases. The germline V gene has CDR1 LNHDA and CDR2 SQIVND (reference sequence). J was trimmed by 8 bases and V by 5 bases; bases with no gene match: 14. CDR3 length: 16 residues. The CDR3 reads CASSLPSSGASGTQYF. The CDR3 coding sequence is TGTGCCAGTAGTCTACCCTCTAGCGGGGCCTCGGGTACGCAGTATTTT.

This clone has only one observation. The rearrangement joins TRBV4-1 to TRBJ1-1; D gene unclear. The germline V gene has CDR1 MGHRA and CDR2 YSYEKL. V lost 1 base, J lost 3 bases, and 12 bases lay in between. The CDR3 covers 15 residues. In nucleotides, the CDR3 is TGCGCCAGCAGCCAAGTGGGCAGGAAGCACACTGAAGCTTTCTTT. Its protein product is CASSQVGRKHTEAFF.

The chain couples TRBV12-5 to TRBJ1-1; 9 nucleotides line up with TRBD1. Germline CDR1 reads LGHNT; CDR2 reads FRNRAP. V lost 5 bases to trimming and J lost 0 bases; unmatched junction nucleotides: 4. The CDR3 totals 15 residues. The CDR3: CASGRTGVMNTEAFF. The CDR3, as DNA: TGTGCTAGTGGTCGGACAGGGGTCATGAACACTGAAGCTTTCTTT.

The chain has TRBV25-1 and TRBJ2-3; a weak D match, TRBD2 (5 bases). Germline CDR1 MGHDK, CDR2 SYGVNS. Trimming pared 0 bases from V and 2 bases from J, leaving 9 bases between. This CDR3 spans 15 amino acids. The CDR3 DNA reads as TGTGCCAGCAGTGAATACGGGGAACCCACAGATACGCAGTATTTT. Amino acids: CASSEYGEPTDTQYF.

The genes are TRBV14 and TRBJ1-5, with 7 bases matching TRBD1. V lost 3 bases and J lost 2; bases outside the gene matches: 4. CDR1 and CDR2 from the germline V gene are SGHDN and FVKESK. The CDR3 length is 15 residues. The CDR3 region is CASSQAGTGNQPQHF. In nucleotides, the CDR3 is TGTGCCAGCAGCCAGGCCGGGACAGGCAATCAGCCCCAGCATTTT.

The V and J genes are TRBV10-3 and TRBJ2-7; 8 positions match TRBD2. This CDR3 is 15 amino acids long. The germline gives CDR1 ENHRY, CDR2 SYGVKD. V gave up 7 bases and J gave up 2 bases; unmatched junction bases: 10. DNA for the CDR3: TGTGCCATCAAAGACCGAGCGGGGGTAACCTACGAGCAGTACTTC. As protein: CAIKDRAGVTYEQYF.

The chain has TRBV30 and TRBJ2-7; tentative D call: TRBD2 (6 bases). Germline V gene data show CDR1 as GTSNPN and CDR2 as SVGIG (reference sequence). V was clipped by 6 bases and J by 6 bases, with 24 bases between them. The CDR3 is made up of 15 amino acids. This CDR3 is CACKSREPASSEQYF. The CDR3 DNA reads TGTGCCTGCAAAAGCCGGGAGCCAGCTTCAAGCGAGCAGTACTTC.

This clone appeared a few times. This rearrangement joins TRBV5-4 to TRBJ1-1, with 10 positions matching TRBD1. There are 15 residues in the CDR3. Germline CDR1 and CDR2: SGHNT and YYREEE (reference sequence). Losses at the gene ends were 1 base for V and 1 base for J; bases not matched to a gene: 1. This CDR3 reads CASSLRDRGNTEAFF. CDR3 bases: TGTGCCAGCAGCTTGAGGGACAGGGGGAACACTGAAGCTTTCTTT.

The DNA for the CDR3 is TGTGCCAGCAGTTACTCCAGGACAGGGGGCTACGAGCAGTACTTC. It codes for CASSYSRTGGYEQYF. The J gene is TRBJ2-7, the V gene TRBV6-5; 10 bases map to TRBD1. V shed 0 bases, J shed 3 bases, and the junction held 2 bases outside the gene matches. The CDR3 length is 15 residues. The germline CDR1 and CDR2 sequences are MNHEY and SVGAGI.

This clone appeared a single time. This chain uses TRBV10-1 with TRBJ1-5, with TRBD1 matching over 8 bases. Germline V gene sequence: CDR1 WNHNN, CDR2 SYGVQD (reference sequence). The CDR3 sequence is 15 residues long. The V and J ends lost 6 bases and 6 bases, in that order; junction bases with no gene match: 10. CDR3 nucleotide sequence: TGCGCCAGCAGATGTACAGGGGGAGTTCGTCAGCCCCAGCATTTT. It yields the protein CASRCTGGVRQPQHF.

This clone was seen more than once but under ten times. The gene calls are TRBV5-6 and TRBJ2-5, with a possible D match to TRBD2 (6 bases). V dropped 0 bases and J dropped 4 bases, with 16 bases sitting between them. The CDR3 is 16 residues long. Germline V gives CDR1 SGHDT, CDR2 YYEEEE. CDR3: CASSLAGGGIRETQYF. CDR3 in DNA: TGTGCCAGCAGCTTGGCCGGCGGCGGGATTCGAGAGACCCAGTACTTC. Combining the CDR3 with reference TRBV5-6 and TRBJ2-5 gives the whole variable domain DAGVTQSPTHLIKTRGQQVTLRCSPKSGHDTVSWYQQALGQGPQFIFQYYEEEERQRGNFPDRFSGHQFPNYSSELNVNALLLGDSALYLCASSLAGGGIRETQYFGPGTRLLVL.

The chain recombines TRBV10-3 with TRBJ1-2; D is uncertain. Germline V gives CDR1 ENHRY, CDR2 SYGVKD. The V and J ends lost 0 bases and 2 bases respectively, with 13 bases between them. The CDR3 runs 16 residues. The chain's CDR3 is CAISESSSTGNYGYTF. The CDR3 DNA is TGTGCCATCAGTGAGTCTAGCTCGACTGGGAACTATGGCTACACCTTC.

V usage is TRBV6-1 and J usage is TRBJ2-7; D might be TRBD2 (5 bases). Per the germline V gene, CDR1 is MNHNS and CDR2 is SASEGT. The CDR3 spans 13 residues. V was cut by 6 bases and J by 2 bases, with 11 bases left in between. The CDR3 reads CASREDLTYEQYF. The DNA of the CDR3 is TGTGCCAGCAGGGAGGACCTAACCTACGAGCAGTACTTC.

The chain links TRBV6-5 to TRBJ1-2, with 8 bases aligning to TRBD1. The J segment lost 4 bases and the V segment lost 6 bases, leaving 10 bases of the junction unmatched. Germline V gene sequence: CDR1 MNHEY, CDR2 SVGAGI. The CDR3 contains 15 residues. CDR3 nucleotide sequence: TGTGCCAGCAGGCCAGGACAGGGAGTAGGCTATGGCTACACCTTC. Translation: CASRPGQGVGYGYTF.

The chain couples TRBV4-2 to TRBJ1-3; no definite D call. CDR1 and CDR2 from the germline V gene are LGHNA and YNFKEQ. Trimming cost V 0 bases and J 4 bases, with 13 bases left between them. CDR3 length: 16 amino acids. In nucleotides, the CDR3 is TGTGCCAGCAGCCAAGAAGAGAGCTTCCTAGGAAACACCATATATTTT. This sequence encodes CASSQEESFLGNTIYF.

The rearrangement joins TRBV5-1 to TRBJ1-4; D remains ambiguous. CDR3 length: 17 residues. Trimming cost V 5 bases and J 0 bases, with 17 bases left between them. Germline CDR1 is SGHRS and CDR2 is YFSETQ. DNA for the CDR3: TGCGCCAGCAGATTATCGTCCAGTCTTGCAACTAATGAAAAACTGTTTTTT. It is translated as CASRLSSSLATNEKLFF. Drawing the rest from reference TRBV5-1 and TRBJ1-4, the complete variable domain is KAGVTQTPRYLIKTRGQQVTLSCSPISGHRSVSWYQQTPGQGLQFLFEYFSETQRNKGNFPGRFSGRQFSNSRSEMNVSTLELGDSALYLCASRLSSSLATNEKLFFGSGTQLSVL.

The chain employs TRBV7-9 and TRBJ2-1; perhaps TRBD2 as D (7 bases). Germline lookup yields CDR1 SEHNR and CDR2 FQNEAQ (reference sequence). Trimming shortened V by 6 bases and J by 0 bases, and 12 bases separated the two germline ends. This CDR3 spans 15 amino acids. For the CDR3, the DNA is TGTGCCAGCAGTAAGGGGGGGAGCTCCTACAATGAGCAGTTCTTC. This sequence encodes CASSKGGSSYNEQFF.

This clone was detected a few times. V usage is TRBV9 and J usage is TRBJ1-1; a weak D match, TRBD1 (5 bases). Trimming shortened V by 3 bases and J by 1 base, and 7 bases separated the two germline ends. This CDR3 has 13 amino acids. In germline, CDR1 is SGDLS, CDR2 YYNGEE. CDR3 region: CASSAGGNTEAFF. The CDR3 DNA reads TGTGCCAGCAGCGCGGGGGGGAACACTGAAGCTTTCTTT.

The DNA for the CDR3 is TGTGCCAGCAGCGGGGAGGGACTAGTGCACCAAGAGACCCAGTACTTC. The encoded protein is CASSGEGLVHQETQYF. The chain recombines TRBV9 with TRBJ2-5; 8 bases fit TRBD2. The CDR3 extends over 16 amino acids. Per germline, CDR1 SGDLS and CDR2 YYNGEE. V dropped 3 bases and J dropped 0; count of bases not matched to a gene: 7.

CDR3 in DNA: TGTGCCAGCAGTTGGGACAGGGCTCGCGAGCAGTACTTC. It translates to CASSWDRAREQYF. This rearrangement joins TRBV7-3 to TRBJ2-7, with 9 bases matching TRBD1. V dropped 6 bases and J dropped 6; count of bases not matched to a gene: 6. CDR1 SGHTA and CDR2 FQGTGA come from the germline V gene. The CDR3 contains 13 residues.

Details on this clone: The same CDR3 is also encoded by other DNA sequences in this sample. The V gene is TRBV5-6, the J gene TRBJ1-5; TRBD1 aligns across 8 bases. CDR1 is SGHDT and CDR2 is YYEEEE in the germline V gene. The J segment lost 7 bases and the V segment lost 0 bases, leaving 3 bases of the junction unmatched. This CDR3 comprises 14 residues. The CDR3 region is CASSLAGGGQPQHF. The CDR3 nucleotides read TGTGCCAGCAGCTTGGCAGGGGGCGGGCAGCCCCAGCATTTT.

The J gene is TRBJ1-2, the V gene TRBV20-1; D is unresolved. The CDR3 contains 9 residues. Germline V CDR1 and CDR2: DFQATT, SNEGSKA (reference sequence). The CDR3 DNA reads as TGCAGCCTAGACTATGGCTACACCTTC. Its protein product is CSLDYGYTF.

The rearrangement links TRBV21-1 to TRBJ2-2; the table's D call, TRBD1, has no DNA check behind it. TRBV21-1 is shown as a pseudogene. This CDR3 is built from 17 residues. DNA for the CDR3: TGTGCCAGCAGCCAAGGACAGGGCACCTTGAACACCGGGGAGCTGTTTTTT. As protein: CASSQGQGTLNTGELFF.

To note about this clone: One end of the junction fails to match germline, which may point to a read error. The V call is TRBV7-9, the J call TRBJ2-7; TRBD2 matches 10 bases. CDR1 SEHNR and CDR2 FQNEAQ come from the germline V gene (reference sequence). This CDR3 has 16 amino acids. CDR3 DNA sequence: TGTTCCAGCAGCTTAGCCCTAGCGGGGGTAGTCTACGAGCAGTACTTC. Translated: CSSSLALAGVVYEQYF.

Only one count was recorded for this clone. This chain uses TRBV5-4 with TRBJ2-7; perhaps TRBD2 as D (6 bases). The CDR3 contains 15 residues. Per the germline V gene, CDR1 is SGHNT and CDR2 is YYREEE (reference sequence). V gave up 4 bases and J gave up 2 bases, with 16 bases separating them. The CDR3 coding sequence is TGTGCCAGCAGCAGGTCTACGGGACTGGCCTACGAGCAGTACTTC. This encodes CASSRSTGLAYEQYF.

The chain carries TRBV18 and TRBJ2-3; D remains unclear. V lost 5 bases and J 1 base, leaving 13 bases between the germline ends. The CDR3 runs 15 residues. The germline V gene encodes CDR1 KGHSH and CDR2 LQKENI. In DNA form, the CDR3 reads TGTGCCAGCTCAAGTCGGAGAACCGGCACAGATACGCAGTATTTT. It specifies CASSSRRTGTDTQYF.